This entry concerns a single TCR beta chain. The data belong to a study of blood T cell repertoires in COVID-19. The method was immunoSEQ multiplex PCR; TCRdb's version includes in-frame clones alone and lacks a portion of them. The repertoire includes 100,000 or so clones, around 89% of them detected once, and over 15% sits in the top ten. Germline V gene sequence: CDR1 SGHRS, CDR2 YFSETQ. This CDR3 contains 16 residues. V was clipped by 0 bases and J by 0 bases, with 11 bases between them. This chain connects TRBV5-1 to TRBJ2-3; D call uncertain. The sequenced sample was peripheral blood. This TCR was recovered from a human donor with acute or convalescent COVID-19. The donor label of this sample is uncertain. DNA of the CDR3: TGCGCCAGCAGCTTGGATATAGCAGATAGCACAGATACGCAGTATTTT. It yields the protein CASSLDIADSTDTQYF.